These 12 T cell receptor beta chains originate from one sample sequenced in a study of blood T cell repertoires in COVID-19. Produced via immunoSEQ multiplex PCR; TCRdb's table is partial and in-frame only. The sample has approximately 170,000 clones, approximately 85% seen once. Sequenced material: PBMCs or T cells enriched from blood (not recorded which). All receptors derive from a woman younger than 30 who had recovered from COVID-19.

The V and J genes are TRBV27 and TRBJ1-2; TRBD1 is a possible D gene (6 bases). The CDR3 runs to 15 residues. Germline values: CDR1 MNHEY, CDR2 SMNVEV (reference sequence). V lost 6 bases, J lost 0 bases, and 14 bases lay in between. The CDR3 sequence is CASSSNRVSNYGYTF. CDR3 coding DNA: TGTGCCAGCAGCTCAAACAGGGTATCTAACTATGGCTACACCTTC.

V is TRBV11-3 and J is TRBJ2-1, with 7 bases aligning to TRBD2. Per germline, CDR1 SGHNT and CDR2 YENEEA. This CDR3 is 17 amino acids long. V shed 0 bases and J 0 bases; nucleotides not matched to a gene: 5. The CDR3: CASSLDLGGSSYNEQFF. DNA for the CDR3: TGTGCCAGCAGCTTAGATCTTGGCGGGAGCTCCTACAATGAGCAGTTCTTC. The full variable domain, completed using reference TRBV11-3 and TRBJ2-1, is EAGVVQSPRYKIIEKKQPVAFWCNPISGHNTLYWYLQNLGQGPELLIRYENEEAVDDSQLPKDRFSAERLKGVDSTLKIQPAELGDSAVYLCASSLDLGGSSYNEQFFGPGTRLTVL.

The chain carries TRBV5-6 and TRBJ1-5; 7 bases match TRBD1. The CDR3 is made up of 14 amino acids. Losses at the gene ends were 3 bases for V and 4 bases for J; bases not matched to a gene: 4. The germline gives CDR1 SGHDT, CDR2 YYEEEE. The CDR3 reads CASSYRDRNQPQHF. The CDR3 region has the DNA TGTGCCAGCAGCTACCGGGACAGAAATCAGCCCCAGCATTTT.

This clone appeared once. The chain links TRBV28 to TRBJ2-1, with D possibly TRBD2 on 6 matching bases. V lost 2 bases and J lost 5, with 13 bases in between. Germline V CDR1 and CDR2: MDHEN, SYDVKM. This CDR3 is built from 15 residues. The CDR3 sequence: CASSLLASWDNEQFF. CDR3 bases: TGTGCCAGCAGTTTACTAGCGTCTTGGGACAATGAGCAGTTCTTC.

The V gene is TRBV3-1 (or the pseudogene TRBV3-2), the J gene TRBJ2-1; 11 bases match TRBD2. The germline gives CDR1 LGHDT, CDR2 YNNKEL (reference sequence). With 6 bases clipped from V and 9 bases from J, the junction kept 13 bases outside the gene matches. The CDR3 length is 16 residues. The CDR3 spells CASSHPATSGRGEQFF. In DNA form, the CDR3 reads TGTGCCAGCAGTCACCCCGCCACTAGCGGGAGAGGTGAGCAGTTCTTC.

V usage is TRBV3-1 (or the pseudogene TRBV3-2) and J usage is TRBJ2-7; D remains ambiguous. Germline lookup yields CDR1 LGHDT and CDR2 YNNKEL (reference sequence). This CDR3 is 15 amino acids long. Trimming left V 0 bases short and J 3 bases short, with 12 bases between. CDR3 residues: CASSQDRRPNYEQYF. The CDR3 DNA reads as TGTGCCAGCAGCCAAGATCGGCGGCCAAACTACGAGCAGTACTTC.

The rearrangement links TRBV10-2 to TRBJ2-3; TRBD2 matches at 11 bases. V was pared by 6 bases and J by 4 bases, with 6 bases of the junction left unmatched. The CDR3 is 15 amino acids. CDR1 is WSHSY, CDR2 SAAADI, per germline. DNA for the CDR3: TGCGCCAGCAGCTTTAGCGGGGGGGCCCCAGATACGCAGTATTTT. Amino acid sequence: CASSFSGGAPDTQYF.

In regard to this clone: One end of the junction is discordant with germline, which a read error may explain. The V gene is TRBV7-7, the J gene TRBJ2-2; 7 bases line up with TRBD1. The V gene's germline CDR1 is SSHAT and CDR2 FNYEAQ (reference sequence). The CDR3 is 18 amino acids. The CDR3: CASSPGVPGQIITGELFF. The CDR3 DNA follows: TGTGCTAGCAGCCCTGGGGTTCCGGGACAGATAATCACCGGGGAGCTGTTTTTT.

The CDR3 DNA is TGTGCCAGCAGCAGACAGGGGCAGGGGGTACCTGAAGCTTTCTTT. Translating it yields CASSRQGQGVPEAFF. The rearrangement uses TRBV7-9 and TRBJ1-1; TRBD1 matches 8 bases. The CDR3 is made up of 15 amino acids. The V and J ends lost 5 bases and 6 bases, in that order; junction bases with no gene match: 11. Germline CDR1 SEHNR, CDR2 FQNEAQ (reference sequence).

This chain links TRBV28 with TRBJ2-7; weak D call: TRBD1 (5 bases). The CDR3 is 19 amino acids. V lost 4 bases, J lost 5 bases, and 30 bases lay in between. The V gene's germline CDR1 is MDHEN and CDR2 SYDVKM. CDR3 region: CASSSPLLAGQGSTDEQYF. The CDR3 DNA reads TGTGCCAGCAGTTCCCCCCTCCTTGCCGGACAAGGATCCACCGACGAGCAGTACTTC.

The chain is built from TRBV7-2 and TRBJ1-2; no clear D. The CDR3 length is 14 residues. Germline V lookup: CDR1 SGHTA, CDR2 FQGNSA. V lost 5 bases to trimming and J lost 3 bases, with 13 bases between them. The CDR3 DNA follows: TGTGCCAGCAGCCCTTCACCCGGGGACTATGGCTACACCTTC. It translates to CASSPSPGDYGYTF.

This chain links TRBV7-9 with TRBJ2-3; the D gene is possibly TRBD1 (5 bases). Germline CDR1 SEHNR, CDR2 FQNEAQ (reference sequence). There are 16 residues in the CDR3. The V end was cut by 5 bases, the J end by 1 base, with 16 bases between. This CDR3 reads CASSKTGNLGTDTQYF. CDR3 DNA sequence: TGTGCCAGCAGCAAAACAGGAAATCTTGGCACAGATACGCAGTATTTT.